This T cell receptor beta chain was documented in a study of blood T cells in healthy people across ages. The ends were cut back, 0 bases at V and 2 bases at J, with 10 bases in the middle. CDR3 length equals 15 residues. Germline V gene sequence: CDR1 SGHNT, CDR2 YYREEE (reference sequence). Peripheral blood samples of around 9.3 milliliters were drawn from each donor. Next came a second PCR, run for about 6 to 12 cycles, which used a sample-barcoded 5' primer along with a J-beta primer mix. TCRdb reanalysed the 5' RACE reads using MiXCR and keeps one entry per CDR3 protein. The sample has about 1.4 million distinct CDR3 sequences, approximately 59% seen once.

The receptor was derived from a man aged 18-30 years in good health. Input material: blood. V gene TRBV5-4 combines with J gene TRBJ2-3, with D possibly matching TRBD2 (6 bases). CDR3 in DNA: TGTGCCAGCAGCTTGGATAGCGGCGACACAGATACGCAGTATTTT. Amino acids: CASSLDSGDTDTQYF.